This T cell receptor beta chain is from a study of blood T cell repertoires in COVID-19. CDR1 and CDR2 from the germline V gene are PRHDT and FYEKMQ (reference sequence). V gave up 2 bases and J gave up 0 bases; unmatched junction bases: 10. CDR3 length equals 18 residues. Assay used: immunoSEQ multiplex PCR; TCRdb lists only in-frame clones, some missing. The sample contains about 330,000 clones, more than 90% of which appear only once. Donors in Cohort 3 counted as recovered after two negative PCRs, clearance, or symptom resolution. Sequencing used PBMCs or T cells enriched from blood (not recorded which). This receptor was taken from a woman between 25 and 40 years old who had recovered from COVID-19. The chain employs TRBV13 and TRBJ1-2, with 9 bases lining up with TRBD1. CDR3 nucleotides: TGTGCCAGCAGCTTACGGCAGGACAGGGGACGGGCTAACTATGGCTACACCTTC. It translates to CASSLRQDRGRANYGYTF.